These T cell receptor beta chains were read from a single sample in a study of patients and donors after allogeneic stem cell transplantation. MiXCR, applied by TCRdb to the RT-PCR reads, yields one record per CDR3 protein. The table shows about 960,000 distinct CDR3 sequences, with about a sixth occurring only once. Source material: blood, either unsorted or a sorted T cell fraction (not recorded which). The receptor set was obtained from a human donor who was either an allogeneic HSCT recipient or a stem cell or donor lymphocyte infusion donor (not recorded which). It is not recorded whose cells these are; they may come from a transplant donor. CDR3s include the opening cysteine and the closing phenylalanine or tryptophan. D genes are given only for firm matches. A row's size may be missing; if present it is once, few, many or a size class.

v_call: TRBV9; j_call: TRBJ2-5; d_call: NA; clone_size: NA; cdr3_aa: CASSVELSQETQYF; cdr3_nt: TGTGCCAGCAGCGTAGAATTGTCGCAAGAGACCCAGTACTTC
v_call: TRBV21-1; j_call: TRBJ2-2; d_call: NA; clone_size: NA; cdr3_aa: CASSAPGLAGAGTGELFF; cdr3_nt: TGTGCCAGCAGCGCTCCGGGACTAGCGGGGGCGGGGACCGGGGAGCTGTTTTTT
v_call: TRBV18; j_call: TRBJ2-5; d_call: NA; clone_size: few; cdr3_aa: CASSPPMEATQYF; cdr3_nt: TGTGCCAGCTCACCACCAATGGAGGCGACCCAGTACTTC
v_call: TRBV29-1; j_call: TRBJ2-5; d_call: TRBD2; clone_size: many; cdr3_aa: CSVGGGTRETQYF; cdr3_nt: TGCAGCGTTGGAGGCGGGACTAGGGAGACCCAGTACTTC
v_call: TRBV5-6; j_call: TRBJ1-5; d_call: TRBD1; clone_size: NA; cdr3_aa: CASSLSSGTVNQPQHF; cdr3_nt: TGTGCCAGCAGCTTATCTTCGGGGACAGTTAATCAGCCCCAGCATTTT
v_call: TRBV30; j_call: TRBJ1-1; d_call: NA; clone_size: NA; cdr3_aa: CAWSPRGVAFF; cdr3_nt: TGTGCCTGGAGTCCGAGGGGAGTGGCTTTCTTT
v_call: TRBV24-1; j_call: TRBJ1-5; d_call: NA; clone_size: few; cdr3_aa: CATSGRVSNQPQHF; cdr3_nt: TGTGCCACCAGTGGACGGGTTAGCAATCAGCCCCAGCATTTT
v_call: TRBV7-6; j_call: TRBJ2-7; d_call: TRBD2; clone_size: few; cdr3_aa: CASSLTLLAGGYEQYF; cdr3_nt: TGTGCCAGCAGCTTAACCCTGCTAGCGGGAGGGTACGAGCAGTACTTC
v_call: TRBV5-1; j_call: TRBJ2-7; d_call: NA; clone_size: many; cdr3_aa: CASSLSRTDTEQYF; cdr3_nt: TGCGCCAGCAGCTTGTCTAGGACTGATACGGAGCAGTACTTC
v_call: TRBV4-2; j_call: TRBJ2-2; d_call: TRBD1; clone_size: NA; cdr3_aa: CASSQELGQGRTGELFF; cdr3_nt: TGTGCCAGCAGCCAAGAACTCGGACAGGGTCGCACCGGGGAGCTGTTTTTT
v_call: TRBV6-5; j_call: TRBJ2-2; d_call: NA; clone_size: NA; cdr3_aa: CASSYSVGAGELFF; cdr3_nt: TGTGCCAGCAGTTACTCAGTGGGGGCCGGGGAGCTGTTTTTT
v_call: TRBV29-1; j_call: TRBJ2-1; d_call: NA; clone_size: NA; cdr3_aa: CSVATPASERGSYNEQFF; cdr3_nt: TGCAGCGTTGCTACCCCCGCCAGCGAGAGAGGGTCCTACAATGAGCAGTTCTTC
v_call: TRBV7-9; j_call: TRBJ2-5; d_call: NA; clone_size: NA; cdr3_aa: CASSFGGWTQYF; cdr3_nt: TGTGCCAGCAGCTTTGGGGGTTGGACCCAGTACTTC
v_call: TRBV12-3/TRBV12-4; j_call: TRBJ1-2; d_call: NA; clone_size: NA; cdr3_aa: CASSFSGVDGYTF; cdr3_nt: TGTGCCAGCAGTTTTAGCGGGGTAGATGGCTACACCTTC
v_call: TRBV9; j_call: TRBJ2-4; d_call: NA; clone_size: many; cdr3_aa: CASSVGLAKNIQYF; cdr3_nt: TGTGCCAGCAGCGTAGGGCTAGCCAAAAACATTCAGTACTTC